This record concerns one T cell receptor (beta chain) sequence. The entry originates in a study of control samples from healthy donors and cancer patients. Trimming removed 0 bases from V and 8 bases from J, with 11 bases in between. The CDR3 length is 13 residues. From germline, CDR1 is SGHRS and CDR2 YFSETQ. The table came from immunoSEQ multiplex PCR; TCRdb's copy has only in-frame clones and leaves some out. The repertoire holds 98,000 or so clones, with approximately 90% as singletons. The TCR comes from a woman in her 70s in good health. The rearrangement uses TRBV5-1 and TRBJ1-1; no reliable D call. The sample consisted of blood. The CDR3 coding sequence is TGCGCCAGCAGCTTGGACCGGCTCGGGGAAGCTTTCTTT. Translation gives CASSLDRLGEAFF.